The 5 T cell receptor beta chains in this list originate from one sample, sequenced in a study of blood T cell repertoires in COVID-19. Method: immunoSEQ multiplex PCR; TCRdb's copy keeps in-frame clones and lacks some. This table has hundreds of thousands of clones, just over 85% appearing once. The sequencing input was peripheral blood. The receptors derive from a woman aged 25 to 39 with active or convalescent COVID-19.

This rearrangement joins TRBV7-2 to TRBJ2-3, with 7 bases fitting TRBD2. Unmatched junction bases numbered 7, after V lost 6 bases and J lost 4 bases. Germline V gene sequence: CDR1 SGHTA, CDR2 FQGNSA. The CDR3 length is 14 residues. In nucleotides, the CDR3 is TGTGCCAGCAGTCAATTACTAGCGCCAGATACGCAGTATTTT. Its protein product is CASSQLLAPDTQYF.

This clone has just one count. The rearrangement links TRBV5-5 to TRBJ2-5, with 9 bases fitting TRBD1. V gave up 2 bases and J gave up 4 bases; unmatched junction bases: 9. The germline V gene has CDR1 SGHKS and CDR2 YYEKEE (reference sequence). The CDR3 contains 16 residues. This CDR3 reads CASSFPPGQGIETQYF. The CDR3 DNA is TGTGCCAGCAGCTTTCCCCCGGGACAGGGTATAGAGACCCAGTACTTC.

The J gene is TRBJ2-1, the V gene TRBV15, with D possibly being TRBD2 (6 bases). The CDR3 length is 16 residues. CDR1 is LNHNV and CDR2 is YYDKDF in the germline V gene (reference sequence). V lost 0 bases and J lost 5, with 14 bases in between. This chain's CDR3 is CATSREGGARHNEQFF. As DNA, the CDR3 is TGTGCCACCAGCAGAGAGGGGGGTGCCAGACACAATGAGCAGTTCTTC.

This chain uses TRBV2 with TRBJ1-4, with D possibly matching TRBD1 (6 bases). The CDR3 loop spans 15 amino acids. Trimming shortened V by 3 bases and J by 7 bases, and 15 bases separated the two germline ends. CDR1 and CDR2 from the germline V gene are SNHLY and FYNNEI. CDR3 sequence: CASSDRGLVGEKLFF. The CDR3 region has the DNA TGTGCCAGCAGTGACAGGGGTCTGGTTGGTGAAAAACTGTTTTTT.

V gene TRBV6-6 combines with J gene TRBJ1-5; 11 bases fit TRBD1. The ends lost 5 bases at V and 0 bases at J; junction bases unmatched: 6. CDR3 length: 17 amino acids. Germline V gene data show CDR1 as MNHNY and CDR2 as SVGAGI (reference sequence). CDR3 nucleotides: TGTGCCAGCAGTCCCCGGACAGGGGGCCGTAGCAATCAGCCCCAGCATTTT. As protein: CASSPRTGGRSNQPQHF.